One sample yielded the 13 T cell receptor beta chains listed below, sequenced in a study of PD-L1 blockade in urothelial cancer. Here immunoSEQ multiplex PCR was the method, and the copy in TCRdb shows in-frame clones only, minus some. The sample contains under 95,000 clones, roughly 84% of which appear only once. As to time point: pretreatment peripheral blood. The specimen was PBMCs, collected around atezolizumab (anti-PD-L1) treatment. Every receptor here comes from a man aged 60 to 69 with urothelial cancer.

This sequence joins TRBV5-1 and TRBJ2-3, with 12 bases that match TRBD2. With V trimmed by 4 bases and J by 2 bases, 5 bases remained unmatched. The germline V gene has CDR1 SGHRS and CDR2 YFSETQ. The CDR3 length is 16 residues. The CDR3 loop is CASSAGLAGYTDTQYF. The CDR3 nucleotides read TGCGCCAGCAGCGCGGGACTAGCGGGTTACACAGATACGCAGTATTTT.

The rearrangement links TRBV14 to TRBJ2-7; 8 bases map to TRBD1. This CDR3 has 17 residues. The V segment lost 0 bases and the J segment 1 base; nucleotides outside the gene matches: 8. CDR1 and CDR2 (germline): SGHDN, FVKESK. The CDR3 nucleotides read TGTGCCAGCAGCCAAGATCTAAGGCAGGGGGCTTCCTACGAGCAGTACTTC. Translating it yields CASSQDLRQGASYEQYF.

The rearrangement uses TRBV7-2 and TRBJ2-3; D might be TRBD1 (5 bases). V lost 3 bases and J 4 bases, leaving 23 bases between the germline ends. This CDR3 is built from 18 residues. Germline V gene data show CDR1 as SGHTA and CDR2 as FQGNSA. The CDR3 DNA follows: TGTGCCAGCAGCTTGAGCCTGCTCCAGGGCTCTGAGGCAGATACGCAGTATTTT. It specifies CASSLSLLQGSEADTQYF.

J is TRBJ1-2 and V is TRBV27; the match to TRBD1 covers 9 bases. The germline V gene has CDR1 MNHEY and CDR2 SMNVEV (reference sequence). There are 12 residues in the CDR3. The DNA of the CDR3 is TGTGGTGTCTCGGACAGGGGAGGAGGCTACACCTTC. Protein product: CGVSDRGGGYTF.

The chain carries TRBV16 and TRBJ2-7; the D gene is possibly TRBD1 (5 bases). This CDR3 region has 16 residues. V was pared by 0 bases and J by 0 bases, with 12 bases between. Germline V gene data show CDR1 as KGHSY and CDR2 as FQNENV. The CDR3 DNA is TGTGCCAGCAGCCAATCCAGGCAGGGTCCCTCCTACGAGCAGTACTTC. Its protein is CASSQSRQGPSYEQYF.

The chain employs TRBV28 and TRBJ1-1, with a tentative D call TRBD1 (6 bases). This CDR3 comprises 15 residues. The germline gives CDR1 MDHEN, CDR2 SYDVKM. Trimming removed 2 bases at V and 3 bases at J, with 13 bases between. Here the CDR3 reads CASSLVGAVDTEAFF. The CDR3 region has the DNA TGTGCCAGCAGTTTAGTGGGGGCGGTGGACACTGAAGCTTTCTTT.

Written as DNA, the CDR3 is TGTGCCAGCAGTTCATGGGGGGTTCGTGATGAAAAACTGTTTTTT. It is translated as CASSSWGVRDEKLFF. This rearrangement joins TRBV6-5 to TRBJ1-4; perhaps TRBD1 as D (5 bases). Germline assignment: CDR1 MNHEY and CDR2 SVGAGI. The CDR3 sequence is 15 residues long. Trimming cost V 4 bases and J 6 bases, with 15 bases left between them.

V and J are TRBV5-6 and TRBJ2-7, with D unclear. The V gene lost 0 bases and the J gene lost 9 bases, with 13 bases spanning the gap. Germline V gene data show CDR1 as SGHDT and CDR2 as YYEEEE. The CDR3 loop spans 13 amino acids. The CDR3, as DNA: TGTGCCAGCAGCTTGGGGCTCACTACGAGGCAGTACTTC. Residues: CASSLGLTTRQYF. The entire variable domain, with the rest obtained from reference TRBV5-6 and TRBJ2-7, is as follows: DAGVTQSPTHLIKTRGQQVTLRCSPKSGHDTVSWYQQALGQGPQFIFQYYEEEERQRGNFPDRFSGHQFPNYSSELNVNALLLGDSALYLCASSLGLTTRQYFGPGTRLTVT.

V usage is TRBV18 and J usage is TRBJ2-7; no clear D gene. This CDR3 contains 13 residues. The germline V gene encodes CDR1 KGHSH and CDR2 LQKENI. V lost 1 base and J lost 5, with 9 bases in between. CDR3 sequence: CASSPQLSNEQYF. Written as DNA, the CDR3 is TGTGCCAGCTCACCACAGTTAAGCAACGAGCAGTACTTC.

The genes are TRBV19 and TRBJ2-4, with 7 bases identical to TRBD2. Germline values: CDR1 LNHDA, CDR2 SQIVND (reference sequence). This CDR3 has 15 amino acids. V lost 0 bases and J lost 6; bases outside the gene matches: 5. The CDR3 spells CASSIEGEGTNIQYF. CDR3 DNA sequence: TGTGCCAGTAGTATAGAGGGGGAGGGGACAAACATTCAGTACTTC.

The chain uses TRBV29-1 and TRBJ1-3, with D unresolved. Germline V gene sequence: CDR1 SQVTM, CDR2 ANQGSEA. Trimming cost V 8 bases and J 0 bases, with 8 bases left between them. The CDR3 spans 12 residues. The CDR3 protein is CSIASSGNTIYF. DNA of the CDR3: TGCAGCATCGCGAGCTCTGGAAACACCATATATTTT.

The V call is TRBV9, the J call TRBJ1-3; 7 bases line up with TRBD1. Losses at the gene ends were 2 bases for V and 0 bases for J; bases not matched to a gene: 8. Per the germline V gene, CDR1 is SGDLS and CDR2 is YYNGEE. There are 17 residues in the CDR3. The CDR3 reads CASSVQTGTDSGNTIYF. The CDR3 DNA is TGTGCCAGCAGCGTCCAGACAGGGACGGACTCTGGAAACACCATATATTTT.

A remark on this clone: This sample also contains other DNA sequences that code for the same CDR3. The CDR3: CSVPKPGQGTPNTEAFF. The CDR3 DNA is TGCAGCGTTCCCAAACCGGGACAGGGAACGCCGAACACTGAAGCTTTCTTT. The chain couples TRBV29-1 to TRBJ1-1; TRBD1 matches at 9 bases. The V gene end was trimmed by 5 bases and the J gene end by 1 base; junction bases not matched to a gene: 14. The CDR3 has 17 residues. Germline lookup yields CDR1 SQVTM and CDR2 ANQGSEA.